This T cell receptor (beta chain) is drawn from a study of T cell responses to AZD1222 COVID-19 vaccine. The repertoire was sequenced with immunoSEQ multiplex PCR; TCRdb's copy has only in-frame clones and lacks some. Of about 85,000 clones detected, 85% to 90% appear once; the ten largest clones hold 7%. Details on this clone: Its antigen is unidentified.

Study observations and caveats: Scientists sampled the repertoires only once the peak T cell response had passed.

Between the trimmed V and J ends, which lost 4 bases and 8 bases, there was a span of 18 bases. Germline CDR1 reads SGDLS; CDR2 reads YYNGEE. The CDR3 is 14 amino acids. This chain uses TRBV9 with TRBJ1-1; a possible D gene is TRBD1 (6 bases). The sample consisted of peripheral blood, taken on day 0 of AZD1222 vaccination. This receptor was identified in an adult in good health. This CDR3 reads CASSPRTEGSEAFF. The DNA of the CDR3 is TGTGCCAGCAGCCCGCGGACAGAGGGTAGCGAAGCTTTCTTT.